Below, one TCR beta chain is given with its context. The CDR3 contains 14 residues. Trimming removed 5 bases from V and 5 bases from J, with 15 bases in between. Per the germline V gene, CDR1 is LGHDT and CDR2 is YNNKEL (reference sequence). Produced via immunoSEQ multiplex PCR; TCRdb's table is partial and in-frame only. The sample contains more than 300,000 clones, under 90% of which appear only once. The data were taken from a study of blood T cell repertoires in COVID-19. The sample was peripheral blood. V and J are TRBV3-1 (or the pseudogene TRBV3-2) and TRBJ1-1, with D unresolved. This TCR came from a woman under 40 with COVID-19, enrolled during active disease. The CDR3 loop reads CASSAIRSTTEAFF. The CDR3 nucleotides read TGTGCCAGCAGCGCCATACGAAGTACAACTGAAGCTTTCTTT.